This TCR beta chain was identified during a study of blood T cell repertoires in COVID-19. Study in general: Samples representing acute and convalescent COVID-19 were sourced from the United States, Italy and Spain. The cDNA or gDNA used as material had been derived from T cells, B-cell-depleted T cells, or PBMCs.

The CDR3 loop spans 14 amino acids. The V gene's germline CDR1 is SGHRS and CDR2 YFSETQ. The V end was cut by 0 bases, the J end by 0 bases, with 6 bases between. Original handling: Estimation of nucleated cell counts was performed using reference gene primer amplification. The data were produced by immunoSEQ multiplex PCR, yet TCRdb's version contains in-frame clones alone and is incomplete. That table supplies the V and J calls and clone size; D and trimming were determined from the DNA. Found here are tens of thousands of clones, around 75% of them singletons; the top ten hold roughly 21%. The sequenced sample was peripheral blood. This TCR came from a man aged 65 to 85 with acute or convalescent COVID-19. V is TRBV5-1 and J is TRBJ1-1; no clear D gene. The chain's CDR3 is CASSLGSVNTEAFF. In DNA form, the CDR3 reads TGCGCCAGCAGCTTGGGTTCGGTGAACACTGAAGCTTTCTTT.